Presented here are 11 T cell receptor beta chains from one specimen sequenced in a study of OX40 agonist ivuxolimab in advanced cancers. Sequencing used immunoSEQ multiplex PCR; TCRdb keeps in-frame clones, though not all of them. The sample includes about 53,000 clones, around 82% of them seen just once. The sequenced sample was CD4+ or CD8+ T cells sorted from blood, obtained in a trial of the OX40 agonist ivuxolimab. The receptor set was obtained from an adult with an advanced solid tumor such as melanoma, head and neck, liver or kidney cancer.

The rearrangement joins TRBV11-3 to TRBJ2-5; tentatively, D is TRBD2 (6 bases). Looked up from germline, CDR1 is SGHNT and CDR2 is YENEEA. This CDR3 comprises 14 residues. Trimming cost V 5 bases and J 5 bases, with 15 bases left between them. The CDR3 is CASSPQGGTETQYF. The CDR3 DNA reads TGTGCCAGCAGCCCTCAAGGCGGGACGGAGACCCAGTACTTC.

The rearrangement links TRBV7-9 to TRBJ2-1, with 8 bases lining up with TRBD1. Germline values: CDR1 SEHNR, CDR2 FQNEAQ (reference sequence). The CDR3 extends over 15 amino acids. With 3 bases clipped from V and 8 bases from J, the junction kept 9 bases outside the gene matches. Written as DNA, the CDR3 is TGTGCCAGCAGCTTGGACAGGGCAGGGCTAGATGAGCAGTTCTTC. It is translated as CASSLDRAGLDEQFF.

The chain recombines TRBV2 with TRBJ1-1; a possible D gene is TRBD1 (6 bases). CDR1 is SNHLY, CDR2 FYNNEI, per germline. This CDR3 has 14 residues. The germline V and J ends were trimmed by 7 bases and 4 bases, with 16 bases remaining between them. The CDR3: CASNYRVGGTEAFF. The CDR3 DNA is TGTGCCAGCAATTACAGGGTTGGGGGCACTGAAGCTTTCTTT.

As to this clone: A single base separates this from a much larger clone, so it may be a read error. The V and J genes are TRBV27 and TRBJ1-3; no reliable D call. The CDR3 loop spans 13 amino acids. Germline V lookup: CDR1 MNHEY, CDR2 SMNVEV (reference sequence). CDR3 in DNA: TGTGCCGGCAGTTTATATGCTGGAAACACCATATATTTT. This codes for CAGSLYAGNTIYF.

This chain uses TRBV4-2 with TRBJ2-2; 8 bases are a match to TRBD2. The CDR3 is 18 amino acids. Germline assignment: CDR1 LGHNA and CDR2 YNFKEQ. The V and J ends lost 1 base and 3 bases, in that order; junction bases with no gene match: 10. The DNA for the CDR3 is TGTGCCAGCAGCCAAGCTGGACGCGGGGGGACTGACACCGGGGAGCTGTTTTTT. This gives the protein CASSQAGRGGTDTGELFF.

The chain combines TRBV12-5 with TRBJ1-4, with 9 bases lining up with TRBD1. The junction had 4 bases not matched to a gene; V was cut back by 5 bases and J by 3 bases. The length of the CDR3 is 15 residues. Germline CDR1 and CDR2: LGHNT and FRNRAP. The CDR3 region is CASGPRTGANEKLFF. The CDR3 DNA reads TGTGCTAGTGGTCCCCGGACAGGGGCTAATGAAAAACTGTTTTTT.

V and J are TRBV4-2 and TRBJ2-2, with 9 bases that match TRBD2. Trimming at V came to 3 bases and at J to 2 bases, leaving 4 bases not matched to a gene. CDR1 and CDR2 (germline): LGHNA, YNFKEQ. This CDR3 is built from 16 residues. The DNA for the CDR3 is TGTGCCAGCAGCCATGGACTAGCGCAAAACACCGGGGAGCTGTTTTTT. It specifies CASSHGLAQNTGELFF.

V and J are TRBV7-9 and TRBJ2-7, with a weak D call TRBD2 (6 bases). CDR3 length equals 17 residues. Germline CDR1 SEHNR, CDR2 FQNEAQ (reference sequence). With 5 bases removed from V and 0 bases from J, the gap between germline ends came to 20 bases. CDR3 region: CASSPNWEESYSYEQYF. CDR3 nucleotides: TGTGCCAGCAGCCCTAATTGGGAGGAATCATACTCCTACGAGCAGTACTTC.

This clone was observed a single time. The V and J genes are TRBV7-9 and TRBJ2-3; D gene uncertain. The CDR3 sequence is 15 residues long. Germline CDR1 SEHNR, CDR2 FQNEAQ (reference sequence). V shed 5 bases and J shed 3 bases, with 15 bases lying between them. The CDR3 reads CASSGKQWSTDTQYF. The CDR3 DNA follows: TGTGCCAGCAGCGGGAAACAGTGGAGTACAGATACGCAGTATTTT. The full variable domain, with the rest looked up from reference TRBV7-9 and TRBJ2-3, is DTGVSQNPRHKITKRGQNVTFRCDPISEHNRLYWYRQTLGQGPEFLTYFQNEAQLEKSRLLSDRFSAERPKGSFSTLEIQRTEQGDSAMYLCASSGKQWSTDTQYFGPGTRLTVL.

The V and J genes are TRBV20-1 and TRBJ2-7; D gene unclear. Looked up from germline, CDR1 is DFQATT and CDR2 is SNEGSKA (reference sequence). V dropped 4 bases and J dropped 3 bases, with 4 bases sitting between them. This CDR3 has 10 residues. The CDR3 protein is CSATSYEQYF. The CDR3, as DNA: TGCAGTGCTACGAGCTACGAGCAGTACTTC.

This clone was counted a few times. V is TRBV5-1 and J is TRBJ2-7; D may be TRBD2 (6 bases). The CDR3 loop spans 15 amino acids. Trimming cost V 0 bases and J 2 bases, with 12 bases left between them. The germline V gene has CDR1 SGHRS and CDR2 YFSETQ. The CDR3 here is CASSLDGGSAYEQYF. The CDR3 nucleotides are TGCGCCAGCAGCTTGGATGGGGGGAGCGCCTACGAGCAGTACTTC.